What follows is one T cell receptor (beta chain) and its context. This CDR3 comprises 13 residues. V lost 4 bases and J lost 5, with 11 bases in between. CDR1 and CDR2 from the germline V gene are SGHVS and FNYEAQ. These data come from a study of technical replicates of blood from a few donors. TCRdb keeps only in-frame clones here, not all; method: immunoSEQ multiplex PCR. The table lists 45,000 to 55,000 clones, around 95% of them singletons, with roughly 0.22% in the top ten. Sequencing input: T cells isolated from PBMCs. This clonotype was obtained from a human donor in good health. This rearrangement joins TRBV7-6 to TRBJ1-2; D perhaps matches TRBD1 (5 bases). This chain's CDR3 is CASSSGTPYGYTF. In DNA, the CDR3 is TGTGCCAGCAGCTCCGGGACTCCATATGGCTACACCTTC.